This T cell receptor beta chain was obtained from a study of Ad26.COV2.S vaccination and SARS-CoV-2 variants (dated by TCRdb to the early 2020s). With regard to the full study: Donors in the vaccine arm were drawn from COV1001, a phase I-IIa trial of Ad26.COV2.S in healthy adults that was multicentre, randomized, double-blind and placebo-controlled. Dosing of Ad26.COV2.S was intramuscular, at either 5x10^10 or 1x10^11 viral particles, delivered as one shot or as two shots spaced 56 days apart. TCRbeta repertoire sequencing was used to assess the specificity and breadth of SARS-CoV-2-reactive T cell receptors after Ad26.COV2.S vaccination. The TCR-sequenced set comprised about 32 samples: approximately 19 Ad26.COV2.S vaccine recipients, 5 placebo recipients and 8 SARS-CoV-2 convalescent individuals. Trial participants were randomized into five groups of five: low-dose or high-dose Ad26.COV2.S given once or twice, or placebo on both occasions. Blinding of investigators to trial group allocation was maintained during experiments and outcome assessment. General study outcomes and caveats: After vaccination, spike-specific CD8+ and CD4+ T cell responses were reported to show substantial breadth. Higher spike-specific TCR breadth was observed in Ad26.COV2.S recipients than in placebo recipients (P = 0.0014). Non-spike TCR breadth was comparable between vaccine and placebo recipients, consistent with the vaccine containing only spike. The study was not powered to compare responses between vaccine doses or regimens. According to the authors, total T cell responses may have been underestimated by the TCR breadth and depth analyses.

The immunoSEQ Assay was the method used to sequence TCRbeta CDR3 regions. After extraction, genomic DNA underwent amplification by bias-controlled multiplex PCR, followed by high-throughput sequencing. The authors' analysis ran thus. To quantify the absolute abundance of every unique TCRbeta CDR3 region, sequences were collapsed and filtered. T cell fraction was estimated by normalizing TCRbeta template counts to usable DNA, with usable DNA measured through amplification of reference genes found in all nucleated cells. Repertoire TCRs were annotated as SARS-CoV-2-specific when V gene, CDR3 amino acid sequence and J gene were exactly matched to a known reactive TCR set. The reference SARS-CoV-2 TCR set was derived from MIRA and filtered for enrichment in COVID-19-positive ImmuneCODE repertoires, a step that removed public or cross-reactive TCRs. Using the MIRA antigens, annotated TCRs were further analysed by specific ORF or by position within an ORF. Depth was the summed frequency of annotated unique rearrangements, while breadth was defined as annotated unique rearrangements over total unique productive rearrangements. TCR breadth was compared between groups using two-sided Wilcoxon rank-sum tests. TCRdb carries this immuneACCESS record with in-frame sequences only. Its versions omit some clonotypes, under half of them owing to an unresolved V gene in the studies checked, with the rest unexplained. V, J and clone size were drawn from that table, and D and trimming were deduced from the DNA. Recorded for this sample are 400,000 to 450,000 clones; over 75% of them occurred a single time. More than 10% of the sample belongs to the ten largest clones.

Of note for this clone: No cognate antigen has been identified for it. The input lacks base qualities; no much larger clone sits a single base away.

From cysteine to phenylalanine, the CDR3 is 16 amino acids long. Of all the DNA, just the CDR3 is kept, 48 bases in frame from base 1. Reading the label with the study, this specimen's treatment or condition is: roughly 19 received Ad26.COV2.S at low or high dose, single or two shots; five or six received placebo; per-sample allocation not given. For vaccine and placebo recipients, the sequenced repertoires came from samples collected on day 63 after the first injection. Between 29 July and 7 August 2020, Cohort 1b enrolled about 27 adults aged 18-55 years at one site in Boston, USA. Ad26.COV2.S consisted of a replication-incompetent adenovirus type 26 vector by which a prefusion-stabilized SARS-CoV-2 spike protein from the original Wuhan strain was expressed.

Material: peripheral blood, obtained in a trial of Ad26.COV2.S vaccine versus placebo. The chain uses TRBV21-1 and TRBJ2-2; the tabulated D call, TRBD2, remains unverified against the DNA. TRBV21-1 is classified as a pseudogene. This clonotype was sampled from a person aged 18-65 years who received the Ad26.COV2.S COVID-19 vaccine or a placebo. The CDR3 loop reads CASSKEGRPYTGELFF. Read as DNA, the sequence is TGTGCCAGCAGCAAAGAGGGGAGGCCCTACACCGGGGAGCTGTTTTTT.